One sample yielded the 14 T cell receptor beta chains listed below, sequenced in a study of OX40 agonist ivuxolimab in advanced cancers. Some clones are missing from TCRdb's copy, which holds only in-frame ones; the method was immunoSEQ multiplex PCR. Found here are about 63,000 clones, 60% to 80% of them singletons; the top ten hold roughly 1.6%. The sample was CD4+ or CD8+ T cells sorted from blood, taken in a trial of the OX40 agonist ivuxolimab. The source of these receptors is an adult with an advanced solid tumor such as melanoma, head and neck, liver or kidney cancer.

The chain recombines TRBV6-6 with TRBJ1-5, with TRBD1 as a possible D gene (5 bases). Germline CDR1 reads MNHNY; CDR2 reads SVGAGI (reference sequence). Trimming left V 8 bases short and J 2 bases short, with 10 bases between. The CDR3 totals 13 residues. CDR3 bases: TGTGCCAGCTCTGGGACTGGCAATCAGCCCCAGCATTTT. Amino acid sequence: CASSGTGNQPQHF.

The genes are TRBV11-2 and TRBJ2-7; D not resolved. Trimming pared 1 base from V and 4 bases from J, leaving 11 bases between. The CDR3 contains 14 residues. Germline V gene lookup returns CDR1 SGHAT and CDR2 FQNNGV. In DNA, the CDR3 is TGTGCCAGCAGCTTAGGAGCTACTTCATACGAGCAGTACTTC. This translates into CASSLGATSYEQYF.

The chain uses TRBV9 and TRBJ1-2, with D hard to call. There are 12 residues in the CDR3. V dropped 2 bases and J dropped 7 bases, with 9 bases sitting between them. The germline gives CDR1 SGDLS, CDR2 YYNGEE. The CDR3, as DNA: TGTGCCAGCAGCGTTCGGGGTTCTGGCTACACCTTC. Its translation: CASSVRGSGYTF.

This clone has a single count. The chain links TRBV7-9 to TRBJ2-7; D possibly matches TRBD1 or TRBD2 (6 bases each). The CDR3 runs 16 residues. The germline CDR1 and CDR2 sequences are SEHNR and FQNEAQ (reference sequence). Deletions cut 8 bases from V and 4 bases from J, with 24 bases between. CDR3 DNA: TGTGCCAGCTCAACCTACGGGGGCCCTAGCCCGTACGAGCAGTACTTC. It yields the protein CASSTYGGPSPYEQYF.

This clone was detected only a few times. The chain combines TRBV5-6 with TRBJ2-7; 14 bases are shared with TRBD2. V lost 4 bases to trimming and J lost 1 base; unmatched junction nucleotides: 1. The germline CDR1 and CDR2 sequences are SGHDT and YYEEEE. CDR3 length: 15 residues. The CDR3 DNA follows: TGTGCCAGCAGCCGACTAGCGGGAGGGTCCTACGAGCAGTACTTC. Translating gives CASSRLAGGSYEQYF.

This clone was recorded a few times. The V call is TRBV28, the J call TRBJ1-4; perhaps TRBD1 as D (6 bases). The V end lost 4 bases, the J end lost 4 bases, and 10 bases lay between the germline ends. Germline lookup yields CDR1 MDHEN and CDR2 SYDVKM. The CDR3 is made up of 14 amino acids. The CDR3 loop reads CASSWGANNEKLFF. The CDR3 coding sequence is TGTGCCAGCAGTTGGGGGGCTAATAATGAAAAACTGTTTTTT.

This clone was recorded once. This chain uses TRBV5-4 with TRBJ2-7, with D possibly TRBD1 on 5 matching bases. V lost 0 bases, J lost 3 bases, and 13 bases lay in between. The CDR3 runs 15 residues. Germline V gives CDR1 SGHNT, CDR2 YYREEE (reference sequence). The CDR3 protein is CASSLAERGDYEQYF. CDR3 nucleotide sequence: TGTGCCAGCAGCTTGGCGGAAAGGGGCGACTACGAGCAGTACTTC.

The V gene is TRBV12-5, the J gene TRBJ2-1; no reliable D call. The V end lost 6 bases, the J end lost 7 bases, and 10 bases lay between the germline ends. The CDR3 is 12 residues long. The germline V gene has CDR1 LGHNT and CDR2 FRNRAP. The CDR3 loop reads CASGFGWNEQFF. The CDR3 DNA reads TGTGCTAGTGGCTTTGGCTGGAATGAGCAGTTCTTC.

J is TRBJ1-2 and V is TRBV5-1, with D unclear. V was pared by 0 bases and J by 6 bases, with 9 bases between. Germline V gene data show CDR1 as SGHRS and CDR2 as YFSETQ. The CDR3 runs to 13 residues. This CDR3 is CASSLEGPHGYTF. Written as DNA, the CDR3 is TGCGCCAGCAGCTTGGAGGGTCCCCATGGCTACACCTTC. Drawing the rest from reference TRBV5-1 and TRBJ1-2, the complete variable domain is KAGVTQTPRYLIKTRGQQVTLSCSPISGHRSVSWYQQTPGQGLQFLFEYFSETQRNKGNFPGRFSGRQFSNSRSEMNVSTLELGDSALYLCASSLEGPHGYTFGSGTRLTVV.

This rearrangement joins TRBV30 to TRBJ2-5, with 9 bases aligning to TRBD1. The CDR3 is made up of 14 amino acids. V was pared by 2 bases and J by 2 bases, with 3 bases of the junction left unmatched. The germline CDR1 and CDR2 sequences are GTSNPN and SVGIG (reference sequence). DNA of the CDR3: TGTGCCTGGAGTCAAGGGACAGGGCAAGAGACCCAGTACTTC. Encoded protein: CAWSQGTGQETQYF.

The J gene is TRBJ2-7, the V gene TRBV9; D uncertain. This CDR3 region has 14 residues. V gave up 3 bases and J gave up 6 bases, with 16 bases separating them. CDR1 SGDLS and CDR2 YYNGEE come from the germline V gene. The CDR3: CASSGDLVTGEQYF. CDR3 DNA: TGTGCCAGCAGCGGGGATTTGGTGACTGGCGAGCAGTACTTC.

The chain has TRBV6-1 and TRBJ2-1; 12 positions agree with TRBD2. The germline V gene has CDR1 MNHNS and CDR2 SASEGT. J lost 8 bases, V lost 0 bases, and 11 bases had no gene match. The length of the CDR3 is 18 residues. CDR3 loop: CASSEAASGGAGIHEQFF. CDR3 nucleotides: TGTGCCAGCAGTGAAGCGGCTAGCGGGGGGGCCGGGATCCATGAGCAGTTCTTC.

V and J are TRBV6-5 and TRBJ1-1; perhaps TRBD1 as D (5 bases). Trimming pared 7 bases from V and 4 bases from J, leaving 13 bases between. CDR1 and CDR2 (germline): MNHEY, SVGAGI. The CDR3 covers 13 residues. The CDR3 reads CASTRGTSTEAFF. As DNA, the CDR3 is TGTGCCAGCACGCGGGGGACCAGCACTGAAGCTTTCTTT.

The V and J genes are TRBV7-9 and TRBJ1-4, with D hard to call. The CDR3 contains 17 residues. V was pared by 5 bases and J by 0 bases, with 16 bases between. Germline CDR1 SEHNR, CDR2 FQNEAQ (reference sequence). The CDR3 nucleotides read TGTGCCAGCAGCCGTAGTGTCAGTCCAACAACTAATGAAAAACTGTTTTTT. Translated, it gives CASSRSVSPTTNEKLFF.